Shown below are 3 T cell receptor beta chains from a single sample sequenced in a study of CD4 T cells in relation to SARS-CoV-2 and coronaviruses. Their cognate antigens are unknown. The protocol was immunoSEQ multiplex PCR, while the TCRdb copy is restricted to in-frame clones and leaves out a portion. The sample yields under 13,000 clones, 84% seen once. CD4+ T cells from unexposed donors were obtained before the COVID-19 pandemic (2011-2018). Isolation of CD4+ T cells took place after around eleven days in culture. The sequenced sample was CD4+ T cells from PBMCs, cultured in vitro. These receptors originate from a human donor in good health.

As to this clone: Mismatch with germline at one junction end may stem from a read error. This chain links TRBV6-5 with TRBJ2-1; TRBD1 is a possible D gene (6 bases). In germline, CDR1 is MNHEY, CDR2 SVGAGI. The length of the CDR3 is 11 residues. The CDR3 sequence is CASRRDNLEIF. DNA of the CDR3: TGTGCCAGCAGGAGGGACAACTTGGAGATCTTC.

This chain connects TRBV9 to TRBJ1-2, with D uncertain. V lost 0 bases, J lost 0 bases, and 3 bases lay in between. CDR1 is SGDLS, CDR2 YYNGEE, per germline. CDR3 length: 13 amino acids. CDR3 bases: TGTGCCAGCAGCGTAGCAGCTAACTATGGCTACACCTTC. Protein product: CASSVAANYGYTF. The variable domain in full, with the rest retrieved from reference TRBV9 and TRBJ1-2, is DSGVTQTPKHLITATGQRVTLRCSPRSGDLSVYWYQQSLDQGLQFLIQYYNGEERAKGNILERFSAQQFPDLHSELNLSSLELGDSALYFCASSVAANYGYTFGSGTRLTVV.

This sequence joins TRBV19 and TRBJ1-4, with D maybe TRBD1 (6 bases). Trimming left V 3 bases short and J 8 bases short, with 13 bases between. This CDR3 comprises 14 residues. Germline V gene data show CDR1 as LNHDA and CDR2 as SQIVND (reference sequence). In DNA form, the CDR3 reads TGTGCCAGTAGTATGGGATCAGGGGAAGAAAAACTGTTTTTT. It is translated as CASSMGSGEEKLFF.